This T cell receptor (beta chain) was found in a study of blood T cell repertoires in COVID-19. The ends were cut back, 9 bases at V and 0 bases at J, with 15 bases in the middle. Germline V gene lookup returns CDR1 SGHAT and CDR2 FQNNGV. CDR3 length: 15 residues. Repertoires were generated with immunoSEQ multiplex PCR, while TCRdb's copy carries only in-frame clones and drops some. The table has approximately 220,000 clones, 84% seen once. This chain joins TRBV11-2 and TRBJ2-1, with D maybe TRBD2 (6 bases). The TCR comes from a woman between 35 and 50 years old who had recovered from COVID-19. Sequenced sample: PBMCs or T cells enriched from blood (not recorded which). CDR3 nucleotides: TGTGCCAGGGGGGGACGTCAGCTCTCCTACAATGAGCAGTTCTTC. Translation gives CARGGRQLSYNEQFF.